The source of this TCR beta chain is a study of blood T cell repertoires in COVID-19. The repertoire was sequenced with immunoSEQ multiplex PCR; TCRdb's copy has only in-frame clones and lacks some. The sample holds under 150,000 clones, more than 75% seen once. This clone was recorded at least ten times. The sequence came from a man older than 75 with acute or convalescent COVID-19. Sequencing used peripheral blood.

The CDR3 DNA follows: TGCGCCAGCAGCTACGGGACAGGGGGGAGTCATGAAAAACTGTTTTTT. The encoded protein is CASSYGTGGSHEKLFF. The chain uses TRBV5-1 and TRBJ1-4; TRBD1 matches 11 bases. Germline V lookup: CDR1 SGHRS, CDR2 YFSETQ. The CDR3 has 16 amino acids. V shed 3 bases, J shed 6 bases, and the junction held 7 bases outside the gene matches.